These 27 T cell receptor beta chains were all obtained from the same sample, sequenced in a study of regulatory T cells in long-lasting Graves disease (dated by TCRdb to the early 2020s). Receptor libraries were prepared by multiplex PCR. TCRdb lists the instrument as Illumina HiSeq 4000. iRepertoire HTBI primers and Arm-PCR amplification of CDR3 regions were used to construct TCR beta libraries. TCRdb cleaned the public reads at Q25 with fastp, built clones with MiXCR and kept in-frame beta chains. Entries are consolidated by CDR3 protein sequence, retaining the most common genes and DNA. This sample has almost 350,000 distinct CDR3 sequences in its table, and about 20% of those were observed once. In total, the top ten clones hold less than 35% of the sample. This specimen's time point label, interpreted: persistent/refractory GD, antithyroid drugs over 5 years with positive TRAb. For both TCR sequencing and RNA sequencing, RNA was extracted from PBMCs in TRIzol.

This sample comprised peripheral blood mononuclear cells (PBMCs), obtained when the disease was refractory, from a patient treated with antithyroid drugs. Source of these receptors: a female donor with Graves disease.

The genes are TRBV20-1 and TRBJ1-1; D may be TRBD1 (6 bases). The CDR3 runs to 14 residues. V shed 6 bases and J shed 7 bases, with 21 bases lying between them. Looked up from germline, CDR1 is DFQATT and CDR2 is SNEGSKA (reference sequence). The CDR3 nucleotides read TGCAGTGCAGAGGGGGATCCAGGAAACCTTGAAGCTTTCTTT. This codes for CSAEGDPGNLEAFF.

This clonotype was counted many times. The chain links TRBV7-2 to TRBJ1-1; D gene unclear. V was shortened by 1 base and J by 8 bases, with 8 bases between the two germline ends. This CDR3 is 12 amino acids long. From germline, CDR1 is SGHTA and CDR2 FQGNSA. CDR3 nucleotides: TGTGCCAGCAGCTTAGACGTGGGCGAAGCTTTCTTT. Its translation is CASSLDVGEAFF.

This clonotype was picked up many times. CDR3 in amino acids: CASSIGPAGELFF. The DNA of the CDR3 is TGTGCCAGCAGTATCGGACCTGCCGGGGAGCTGTTTTTT. The chain links TRBV12-3 or TRBV12-4 to TRBJ2-2, with unresolved D. V lost 5 bases to trimming and J lost 6 bases, with 10 bases between them. This CDR3 comprises 13 residues.

This clonotype was observed a few times. The CDR3 sequence: CASSPMYGTGELFF. In DNA form, the CDR3 reads TGTGCCAGCAGCCCGATGTATGGCACCGGGGAGCTGTTTTTT. The rearrangement uses TRBV7-3 and TRBJ2-2; D is uncertain. Germline loops: CDR1 SGHTA, CDR2 FQGTGA. This CDR3 contains 14 residues. The V gene lost 5 bases and the J gene lost 4 bases, with 11 bases spanning the gap.

This clonotype was counted a few times. Since the CDR3 does not end with the conserved phenylalanine or tryptophan, this likely comes from a read error. Because the CDR3's place on the DNA is in doubt, the DNA is left out and the CDR3 is given as listed by TCRdb. This rearrangement joins TRBV24-1 to TRBJ1-5; TRBD1 reflects the table's D call only, with no check against the DNA. CDR1 and CDR2 (germline): KGHDR, SFDVKD. The CDR3 is 10 residues long, counting both termini. This chain's CDR3 is CATSPRPLRP.

This clonotype was seen at least ten times. V and J are TRBV24-1 and TRBJ2-5; 9 positions match TRBD1. CDR3 size: 16 residues. CDR1 is KGHDR and CDR2 is SFDVKD in the germline V gene. The V gene end was trimmed by 2 bases and the J gene end by 2 bases; junction bases not matched to a gene: 5. Written as DNA, the CDR3 is TGTGCCACCAGTGATTATACCGGGACAGGGCAAGAGACCCAGTACTTC. This translates into CATSDYTGTGQETQYF.

The sample holds a few counts of this clonotype. This rearrangement joins TRBV7-6 to TRBJ1-5; possible D gene TRBD1, 6 bases. Germline V gene lookup returns CDR1 SGHVS and CDR2 FNYEAQ. V was shortened by 1 base and J by 7 bases, with 14 bases between the two germline ends. The CDR3 spans 15 residues. Here the CDR3 reads CASSLEGGASQPQHF. For the CDR3, the DNA is TGTGCCAGCAGCTTAGAGGGGGGGGCAAGCCAGCCCCAGCATTTT. The whole variable domain, remainder taken from reference TRBV7-6 and TRBJ1-5, is GAGVSQSPRYKVTKRGQDVALRCDPISGHVSLYWYRQALGQGPEFLTYFNYEAQQDKSGLPNDRFSAERPEGSISTLTIQRTEQRDSAMYRCASSLEGGASQPQHFGDGTRLSIL.

The chain joins TRBV18 to TRBJ2-7; D gene uncertain. Per germline, CDR1 KGHSH and CDR2 LQKENI. Trimming took off 3 bases at V and 2 bases at J, with 14 bases between the two ends. The CDR3 is 15 residues long. The CDR3 is CASSPVGAKPYEQYF. The CDR3 DNA follows: TGTGCCAGCTCACCTGTAGGAGCAAAACCCTACGAGCAGTACTTC.

This clonotype turned up a few times. The CDR3, as DNA: TGTGCCAGTAGTCCCGAGGGGACTGAAGCTTTCTTT. It codes for CASSPEGTEAFF. The chain carries TRBV19 and TRBJ1-1, with D maybe TRBD1 (5 bases). In germline, CDR1 is LNHDA, CDR2 SQIVND (reference sequence). The CDR3 is 12 residues long. Trimming removed 5 bases at V and 5 bases at J, with 9 bases between.

This clonotype was observed at least ten times. The chain joins TRBV7-2 to TRBJ2-2, with 7 positions matching TRBD2. Germline V CDR1 and CDR2: SGHTA, FQGNSA. Trimming removed 5 bases from V and 2 bases from J; junction bases left unmatched: 5. The CDR3 sequence is 15 residues long. The CDR3 sequence: CASSLTSANTGELFF. CDR3 bases: TGTGCCAGCAGCCTCACTAGCGCAAACACCGGGGAGCTGTTTTTT.

This clonotype was detected ten times or more. V usage is TRBV6-2 or TRBV6-3 and J usage is TRBJ1-6; D gene uncertain. V was cut by 4 bases and J by 8 bases, with 12 bases left in between. The CDR3 has 14 residues. Per the germline V gene, CDR1 is MNHEY and CDR2 is SVGEGT. The DNA of the CDR3 is TGTGCCAGCAGTTTTTCAGGATTCGATTCACCCCTCCACTTT. Its protein is CASSFSGFDSPLHF.

This clonotype was observed many times. The chain uses TRBV12-3 or TRBV12-4 and TRBJ1-5, with a weak D call TRBD1 (6 bases). This CDR3 region has 14 residues. The V end was cut by 6 bases, the J end by 5 bases, with 14 bases between. The CDR3 DNA follows: TGTGCCAGCAGCACCGGGACATACGATCAGCCCCAGCATTTT. Its translation is CASSTGTYDQPQHF.

Many counts were recorded for this clonotype. The chain has TRBV15 and TRBJ2-7; 7 nucleotides agree with TRBD1. In germline, CDR1 is LNHNV, CDR2 YYDKDF (reference sequence). The ends lost 6 bases at V and 4 bases at J; junction bases unmatched: 6. CDR3 length: 13 residues. The CDR3 bases are TGTGCCACCAGGAAACCAGGGGGATACGAGCAGTACTTC. Translated: CATRKPGGYEQYF.

Comment on this clonotype: This may stem from a read error, because a much larger clone lies one nucleotide away. The CDR3 reads CASSDMYEQYF. As DNA, the CDR3 is TGTGCCAGCAGTGATATGTACGAGCAGTACTTC. The chain is built from TRBV6-1 and TRBJ2-7; D unclear. Trimming stripped 3 bases from V and 4 bases from J, with 4 bases between. CDR3 length: 11 amino acids. Germline loops: CDR1 MNHNS, CDR2 SASEGT.

The chain links TRBV20-1 to TRBJ1-2; 9 bases agree with TRBD1. The CDR3 extends over 15 amino acids. Germline-derived CDR1 and CDR2 are DFQATT and SNEGSKA (reference sequence). V was pared by 1 base and J by 12 bases, with 15 bases of the junction left unmatched. The CDR3 DNA sequence: TGCAGTGCTAGAGCCCTCCCGGGACAGGGACTTAGCAACACCTTC. Translating gives CSARALPGQGLSNTF.

This clonotype showed up just a few times. CDR3 in DNA: TGCAGCGTTGAATTCCAGCAAGAGACCCAGTACTTC. Its protein is CSVEFQQETQYF. The V call is TRBV29-1, the J call TRBJ2-5; no firm D call. This CDR3 is 12 amino acids long. Germline V lookup: CDR1 SQVTM, CDR2 ANQGSEA. V dropped 2 bases and J dropped 2 bases, with 6 bases sitting between them.

This clonotype was seen only a few times. This rearrangement joins TRBV7-2 to TRBJ1-5; D is unclear. CDR1 is SGHTA and CDR2 is FQGNSA in the germline V gene. Trimming pared 5 bases from V and 0 bases from J, leaving 11 bases between. CDR3 length: 15 residues. Written as DNA, the CDR3 is TGTGCCAGCAGCCCTCAGGTTATTAGCAATCAGCCCCAGCATTTT. This sequence encodes CASSPQVISNQPQHF.

The J gene is TRBJ2-7, the V gene TRBV29-1; 7 bases align to TRBD2. The CDR3 has 18 amino acids. CDR1 and CDR2 from the germline V gene are SQVTM and ANQGSEA. J was trimmed by 3 bases and V by 3 bases; bases with no gene match: 20. The chain's CDR3 is CSVEVLGGGPVVFYEQYF. The CDR3 DNA sequence: TGCAGCGTTGAGGTCTTGGGGGGAGGGCCCGTGGTCTTCTACGAGCAGTACTTC.

This clonotype was counted many times. This chain uses TRBV19 with TRBJ2-5; 9 bases fit TRBD1. J lost 5 bases, V lost 6 bases, and 7 bases had no gene match. The CDR3 is 14 residues long. The germline V gene encodes CDR1 LNHDA and CDR2 SQIVND (reference sequence). CDR3 bases: TGTGCCAGTAGGAGCTCCGGGACAGGGGAGACCCAGTACTTC. This gives the protein CASRSSGTGETQYF.

This clonotype was recorded at least ten times. The chain links TRBV15 to TRBJ2-7, with 7 bases aligning to TRBD2. Per germline, CDR1 LNHNV and CDR2 YYDKDF (reference sequence). This CDR3 has 16 residues. V was pared by 3 bases and J by 2 bases, with 10 bases of the junction left unmatched. The CDR3 is CATSSTPGLSPYEQYF. CDR3 DNA sequence: TGTGCCACCAGCAGCACACCGGGACTATCCCCCTACGAGCAGTACTTC.

At least ten counts were recorded for this clonotype. The chain combines TRBV7-6 with TRBJ2-5; a weak D match, TRBD1 (5 bases). Per the germline V gene, CDR1 is SGHVS and CDR2 is FNYEAQ. V dropped 3 bases and J dropped 4 bases, with 9 bases sitting between them. The CDR3 length is 13 residues. CDR3 sequence: CASSFMTAETQYF. In DNA, the CDR3 is TGTGCCAGCAGCTTTATGACAGCAGAGACCCAGTACTTC.

V and J are TRBV19 and TRBJ1-5, with 10 nucleotides matching TRBD1. The ends lost 9 bases at V and 0 bases at J; junction bases unmatched: 8. Per the germline V gene, CDR1 is LNHDA and CDR2 is SQIVND (reference sequence). This CDR3 is built from 16 residues. The CDR3 spells CASGQGGVYSNQPQHF. The CDR3 bases are TGTGCCAGCGGACAGGGGGGGGTCTATAGCAATCAGCCCCAGCATTTT.

V gene TRBV15 combines with J gene TRBJ1-3; D unresolved. There are 16 residues in the CDR3. Trimming took off 1 base at V and 0 bases at J, with 10 bases between the two ends. The V gene's germline CDR1 is LNHNV and CDR2 YYDKDF (reference sequence). The CDR3 region has the DNA TGTGCCACCAGCAGAGCGGGTTCGGACTCTGGAAACACCATATATTTT. It is translated as CATSRAGSDSGNTIYF.

This clonotype was counted only a few times. It may be a read error: a sequence one base away is much more abundant. The chain has TRBV5-1 and TRBJ2-7; tentatively, D is TRBD1 or TRBD2 (5 bases each). Germline lookup yields CDR1 SGHRS and CDR2 YFSETQ. The CDR3 has 14 amino acids. This CDR3 reads CASSLVGRVYGQYF. CDR3 sequence (DNA): TGCGCCAGCAGCTTGGTGGGACGGGTCTACGGGCAGTACTTC.

This clonotype was detected many times. The genes are TRBV20-1 and TRBJ2-7, with 12 bases fitting TRBD2. Looked up from germline, CDR1 is DFQATT and CDR2 is SNEGSKA (reference sequence). CDR3 length equals 14 residues. V was clipped by 5 bases and J by 1 base; unmatched bases: 3. As DNA, the CDR3 is TGCAGTGCTGGAGGGACTAGCGGGTCCTACGAGCAGTACTTC. Translating it yields CSAGGTSGSYEQYF.

This clonotype came up many times. The rearrangement uses TRBV2 and TRBJ1-2, with D tentatively TRBD1 (5 bases). In germline, CDR1 is SNHLY, CDR2 FYNNEI. The CDR3 is 14 residues long. V lost 1 base and J 4 bases, leaving 10 bases between the germline ends. The CDR3 reads CASSEGQGGYGYTF. The DNA of the CDR3 is TGTGCCAGCAGTGAAGGGCAGGGCGGCTATGGCTACACCTTC. Variable domain in full (rest from reference TRBV2 and TRBJ1-2): EPEVTQTPSHQVTQMGQEVILRCVPISNHLYFYWYRQILGQKVEFLVSFYNNEISEKSEIFDDQFSVERPDGSNFTLKIRSTKLEDSAMYFCASSEGQGGYGYTFGSGTRLTVV.

This clonotype was observed many times. This chain uses TRBV2 with TRBJ1-5; tentatively, D is TRBD1 (5 bases). This CDR3 is built from 13 residues. The ends were cut back, 1 base at V and 9 bases at J, with 10 bases in the middle. Germline assignment: CDR1 SNHLY and CDR2 FYNNEI. The CDR3 protein is CASSEDGAGPQHF. CDR3 bases: TGTGCCAGCAGTGAAGACGGGGCCGGGCCCCAGCATTTT.